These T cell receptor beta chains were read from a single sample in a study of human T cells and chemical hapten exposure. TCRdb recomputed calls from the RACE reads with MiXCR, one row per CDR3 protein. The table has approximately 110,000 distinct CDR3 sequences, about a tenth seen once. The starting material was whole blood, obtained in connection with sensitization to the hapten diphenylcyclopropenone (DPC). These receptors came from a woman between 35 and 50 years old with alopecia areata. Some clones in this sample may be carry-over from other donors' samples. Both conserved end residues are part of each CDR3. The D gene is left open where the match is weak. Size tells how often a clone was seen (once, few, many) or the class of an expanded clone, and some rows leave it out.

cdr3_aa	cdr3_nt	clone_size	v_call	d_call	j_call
CASSLLTSGGAFADTQYF	TGTGCCAGCAGCTTGTTGACTAGCGGGGGGGCCTTCGCAGATACGCAGTATTTT	.	TRBV7-2	TRBD2	TRBJ2-3
CAWNQRGAGTEAFF	TGTGCCTGGAACCAGAGAGGGGCCGGCACTGAAGCTTTCTTT	many	TRBV30	.	TRBJ1-1
CASSCNTTSGRSNQPQHF	TGTGCCAGCAGCTGCAATACTACCTCAGGGAGGAGCAATCAGCCCCAGCATTTT	.	TRBV3-1	.	TRBJ1-5
CASSPVLITEAFF	TGTGCCAGCAGTCCCGTCCTTATCACTGAAGCTTTCTTT	many	TRBV12-3/TRBV12-4	.	TRBJ1-1
CASSPDRGRRKLFF	TGTGCCAGCAGCCCCGACAGGGGGCGCCGAAAACTGTTTTTT	.	TRBV6-5	TRBD1	TRBJ1-4
CASSWGAGWQGTEAFF	TGTGCCAGCAGTTGGGGGGCGGGTTGGCAGGGCACTGAAGCTTTCTTT	.	TRBV12-3/TRBV12-4	.	TRBJ1-1
CASSFPQSWYSTDTQYF	TGTGCCAGCAGCTTCCCACAGAGTTGGTATAGCACAGATACGCAGTATTTT	few	TRBV11-2	.	TRBJ2-3
CAWTPDMGVWDF	TGTGCCTGGACCCCAGACATGGGCGTATGGGACTTC	.	TRBV30	.	TRBJ2-4
CASSPRDSTDTQYF	TGTGCCAGCAGCCCCCGGGACAGCACAGATACGCAGTATTTT	.	TRBV5-4	.	TRBJ2-3
CSARQTGGVTGELFF	TGCAGTGCTAGACAAACAGGGGGCGTAACCGGGGAGCTGTTTTTT	.	TRBV20-1	TRBD1	TRBJ2-2
CASSQDEPYIQYF	TGTGCCAGCAGCCAAGATGAGCCCTACATTCAGTACTTC	few	TRBV4-2	.	TRBJ2-4
CASSTTGQGWNQETQYF	TGTGCCAGCTCCACGACCGGCCAGGGGTGGAATCAAGAGACCCAGTACTTC	many	TRBV18	.	TRBJ2-5
CASSPLLGGGYNEQFF	TGTGCCAGCTCACCACTGTTGGGGGGAGGATACAATGAGCAGTTCTTC	.	TRBV18	.	TRBJ2-1
CASTRTPAPLHF	TGTGCCAGCACTCGAACCCCCGCACCCCTCCACTTT	many	TRBV6-5	.	TRBJ1-6
CASSLVGGEKLFF	TGTGCCAGCAGCTTGGTTGGGGGGGAGAAACTGTTTTTT	few	TRBV5-6	.	TRBJ1-4
CASSTTPITGELFF	TGTGCCAGCAGTACAACCCCCATCACCGGGGAGCTGTTTTTT	.	TRBV7-7	.	TRBJ2-2
CASSPDRIPYNSPLHF	TGTGCCAGCAGCCCAGACAGGATTCCCTATAATTCACCCCTCCACTTT	many	TRBV6-2/TRBV6-3	.	TRBJ1-6
CASTLLRTNTEAFF	TGTGCCAGCACCCTCCTACGGACGAACACTGAAGCTTTCTTT	.	TRBV7-9	.	TRBJ1-1
CASSFAGVTNTGELFF	TGCGCCAGCAGCTTCGCAGGAGTAACGAACACCGGGGAGCTGTTTTTT	many	TRBV5-1	.	TRBJ2-2
CATGDRSSGANVLTF	TGTGCCACAGGGGACAGGAGCTCTGGGGCCAACGTCCTGACTTTC	many	TRBV24-1	TRBD1	TRBJ2-6
CATRQGSYGYTF	TGTGCCACGCGACAGGGTAGCTATGGCTACACCTTC	many	TRBV2	TRBD1	TRBJ1-2
CSAPVQGLDEQYF	TGCAGTGCTCCCGTACAGGGTCTCGACGAGCAGTACTTC	many	TRBV20-1	.	TRBJ2-7
CASSSTLSNTGELFF	TGTGCCAGCAGCTCGACGCTTTCGAACACCGGGGAGCTGTTTTTT	few	TRBV11-2	.	TRBJ2-2
CASSLKTGGLNTEAFF	TGTGCCAGCAGCTTAAAGACAGGGGGCCTGAACACTGAAGCTTTCTTT	few	TRBV7-2	TRBD1	TRBJ1-1
CASSPVGGDEQFF	TGTGCCAGCAGCCCCGTGGGGGGGGATGAGCAGTTCTTC	many	TRBV7-9	TRBD2	TRBJ2-1
CASSLYSHEQFF	TGTGCCAGCAGCTTATACAGCCATGAGCAGTTCTTC	few	TRBV7-8	.	TRBJ2-1
CASRGTRGNTIYF	TGTGCCAGCAGGGGGACACGCGGAAACACCATATATTTT	.	TRBV9	.	TRBJ1-3
CASSGLAGYEQYF	TGCGCCAGCAGTGGACTAGCGGGATACGAGCAGTACTTC	.	TRBV10-1	TRBD2	TRBJ2-7
CASSLDRTIGEQYF	TGTGCCAGCAGCTTAGATCGGACCATTGGCGAGCAGTACTTC	many	TRBV7-6	.	TRBJ2-7
CASSIGTGVTKNIQYF	TGCGCCAGCAGCATCGGGACAGGGGTAACCAAAAACATTCAGTACTTC	many	TRBV5-1	TRBD1	TRBJ2-4
CASSYSTRVRTGNTIYF	TGTGCCAGCAGTTACTCGACGCGGGTTAGGACTGGAAACACCATATATTTT	.	TRBV6-6	.	TRBJ1-3
CASSSINHGAAEQYF	TGTGCCAGCAGTTCAATCAACCATGGGGCAGCCGAGCAGTACTTC	many	TRBV27	.	TRBJ2-7
CSVGDGVETQYF	TGCAGCGTCGGGGACGGTGTGGAGACCCAGTACTTC	many	TRBV29-1	.	TRBJ2-5
CASSPGRNLYEQYF	TGTGCCAGCTCACCCGGTAGGAACCTCTACGAGCAGTACTTC	.	TRBV18	.	TRBJ2-7
CASSPQAGGQYEQYF	TGTGCCAGCTCACCCCAAGCGGGGGGGCAGTACGAGCAGTACTTC	many	TRBV18	TRBD2	TRBJ2-7